A single sample gave rise to the 21 T cell receptor beta chains below, sequenced in a study of ipilimumab plus nivolumab after autologous stem cell transplantation. TCRdb's table, derived via immunoSEQ multiplex PCR, lists solely in-frame clones and lacks some. The repertoire holds roughly 86,000 clones, with nearly 85% as singletons. The specimen was PBMCs, collected in a trial of ipilimumab plus nivolumab as post-transplant consolidation. These receptors were obtained from a male donor with diffuse large B-cell lymphoma.

The genes are TRBV7-6 and TRBJ2-2; TRBD1 matches 10 bases. Germline CDR1 SGHVS, CDR2 FNYEAQ. The V segment lost 5 bases and the J segment 6 bases; nucleotides outside the gene matches: 9. This CDR3 is 16 amino acids long. The CDR3: CASSNRQGAYAGELFF. Written as DNA, the CDR3 is TGTGCCAGCAGCAACCGACAGGGGGCTTACGCCGGGGAGCTGTTTTTT.

The chain recombines TRBV7-2 with TRBJ2-4; D gene uncertain. There are 16 residues in the CDR3. CDR1 is SGHTA and CDR2 is FQGNSA in the germline V gene. V lost 5 bases and J lost 0, with 14 bases in between. CDR3 nucleotide sequence: TGTGCCAGCAGCGCCCTCAAGGGAAAAGCCAAAAACATTCAGTACTTC. Protein product: CASSALKGKAKNIQYF.

This clone occurred a few times. The V gene is TRBV15, the J gene TRBJ1-5; possible D gene TRBD1, 6 bases. The V end was cut by 5 bases, the J end by 2 bases, with 16 bases between. This CDR3 contains 16 residues. Germline V gives CDR1 LNHNV, CDR2 YYDKDF (reference sequence). The CDR3 DNA sequence: TGTGCCACCAGCTCCAGAGGGGGACGGGGCAATCAGCCCCAGCATTTT. Translating it yields CATSSRGGRGNQPQHF. Based on the CDR3 plus reference TRBV15 and TRBJ1-5, the full variable domain is DAMVIQNPRYQVTQFGKPVTLSCSQTLNHNVMYWYQQKSSQAPKLLFHYYDKDFNNEADTPDNFQSRRPNTSFCFLDIRSPGLGDTAMYLCATSSRGGRGNQPQHFGDGTRLSIL.

This chain links TRBV6-5 with TRBJ1-1, with 7 bases aligning to TRBD1. The germline gives CDR1 MNHEY, CDR2 SVGAGI. The CDR3 spans 12 residues. V gave up 5 bases and J gave up 5 bases; unmatched junction bases: 2. The CDR3: CASSLTGTEAFF. Written as DNA, the CDR3 is TGTGCCAGCAGTCTGACAGGGACTGAAGCTTTCTTT.

This chain connects TRBV4-1 to TRBJ2-4; TRBD1 might be the D (6 bases). Trimming pared 1 base from V and 3 bases from J, leaving 13 bases between. The germline V gene has CDR1 MGHRA and CDR2 YSYEKL. CDR3 length: 16 residues. The CDR3 sequence is CASSQASQGVKNIQYF. CDR3 DNA: TGCGCCAGCAGCCAAGCCTCACAGGGAGTCAAAAACATTCAGTACTTC.

A single count supports this clone. V usage is TRBV6-5 and J usage is TRBJ2-7; D perhaps matches TRBD2 (6 bases). The V gene lost 2 bases and the J gene lost 0 bases, with 11 bases spanning the gap. Per germline, CDR1 MNHEY and CDR2 SVGAGI. The CDR3 consists of 15 residues. The CDR3 region is CASSYKEGPSYEQYF. The CDR3 nucleotides are TGTGCCAGCAGTTACAAGGAGGGACCCTCCTACGAGCAGTACTTC.

The chain uses TRBV7-2 and TRBJ2-6; D not resolved. This CDR3 region has 16 residues. In germline, CDR1 is SGHTA, CDR2 FQGNSA. Trimming took 3 bases from V and 0 from J, leaving 9 bases between them. The CDR3 here is CASSFHTLSGANVLTF. The CDR3 region has the DNA TGTGCCAGCAGCTTCCACACCCTCTCTGGGGCCAACGTCCTGACTTTC.

This sequence joins TRBV4-3 and TRBJ2-3; 11 nucleotides line up with TRBD2. V was clipped by 4 bases and J by 4 bases; unmatched bases: 10. CDR3 size: 17 residues. The germline gives CDR1 LGHNA, CDR2 YSLEER. The CDR3 sequence is CASSRKASGGPPDTQYF. CDR3 DNA sequence: TGCGCCAGCAGCCGAAAGGCTAGCGGGGGGCCCCCAGATACGCAGTATTTT.

This chain's CDR3 is CASSLTSSGVNIQYF. CDR3 DNA: TGTGCCAGCAGCTTAACCTCTAGCGGGGTAAACATTCAGTACTTC. This rearrangement joins TRBV7-2 to TRBJ2-4, with 9 nucleotides matching TRBD2. The CDR3 is 15 residues long. Germline V gives CDR1 SGHTA, CDR2 FQGNSA. The ends lost 2 bases at V and 6 bases at J; junction bases unmatched: 5. Drawing the rest from reference TRBV7-2 and TRBJ2-4, the complete variable domain is GAGVSQSPSNKVTEKGKDVELRCDPISGHTALYWYRQSLGQGLEFLIYFQGNSAPDKSGLPSDRFSAERTGGSVSTLTIQRTQQEDSAVYLCASSLTSSGVNIQYFGAGTRLSVL.

This clone came up once. This chain links TRBV4-2 with TRBJ2-3; D gene uncertain. Germline-derived CDR1 and CDR2 are LGHNA and YNFKEQ. V shed 7 bases and J shed 2 bases, with 7 bases lying between them. The CDR3 is 12 amino acids. CDR3 bases: TGTGCCAGCAACGCCAACACAGATACGCAGTATTTT. Its translation: CASNANTDTQYF.

This clone was counted ten times or more. The genes are TRBV5-6 and TRBJ1-2; unclear D gene. The CDR3 is 15 residues long. Deletions cut 6 bases from V and 2 bases from J, with 17 bases between. Germline CDR1 reads SGHDT; CDR2 reads YYEEEE. This CDR3 is CASTQIRPQNYGYTF. The CDR3 coding sequence is TGTGCCAGCACTCAAATTAGACCGCAGAACTATGGCTACACCTTC.

V is TRBV7-9 and J is TRBJ2-4, with 10 nucleotides matching TRBD2. The CDR3 runs 18 residues. Germline lookup yields CDR1 SEHNR and CDR2 FQNEAQ (reference sequence). V dropped 1 base and J dropped 0; count of bases not matched to a gene: 6. In DNA, the CDR3 is TGTGCCAGCAGCTTAGTCCTAGCGGGGGCCCTAGCCAAAAACATTCAGTACTTC. Its translation: CASSLVLAGALAKNIQYF.

The gene calls are TRBV30 and TRBJ1-2; no clear D gene. The CDR3 runs 13 residues. V shed 2 bases and J shed 2 bases, with 9 bases lying between them. Germline lookup yields CDR1 GTSNPN and CDR2 SVGIG (reference sequence). CDR3 nucleotides: TGTGCCTGGAGTTGGACGGCAAACTATGGCTACACCTTC. The encoded protein is CAWSWTANYGYTF.

J is TRBJ1-1 and V is TRBV5-1, with D tentatively TRBD1 (6 bases). V lost 5 bases to trimming and J lost 5 bases, with 16 bases between them. Germline V gene sequence: CDR1 SGHRS, CDR2 YFSETQ. The CDR3 loop spans 14 amino acids. The CDR3 DNA follows: TGCGCCAGCAGTTCTACGGGAACAGGGACTGAAGCTTTCTTT. Its protein is CASSSTGTGTEAFF.

The V call is TRBV6-5, the J call TRBJ1-4; TRBD1 matches 7 bases. V lost 5 bases and J lost 8; bases outside the gene matches: 11. Germline V lookup: CDR1 MNHEY, CDR2 SVGAGI. This CDR3 spans 15 amino acids. CDR3 nucleotides: TGTGCCAGCAGTACGGGGTGGACAGGAGGGGAAAAACTGTTTTTT. Translation: CASSTGWTGGEKLFF.

The chain recombines TRBV4-2 with TRBJ2-2, with 12 bases that match TRBD2. Germline V gene data show CDR1 as LGHNA and CDR2 as YNFKEQ. The CDR3 is 16 residues long. V trimming: 3 bases; J trimming: 6 bases; junction bases outside the gene matches: 5. The chain's CDR3 is CASSQQTSGGPGELFF. The CDR3 DNA is TGTGCCAGCAGCCAGCAGACTAGCGGGGGTCCCGGGGAGCTGTTTTTT.

The chain has TRBV10-1 and TRBJ1-5; weak D call: TRBD1 (6 bases). Germline V CDR1 and CDR2: WNHNN, SYGVQD (reference sequence). V gave up 2 bases and J gave up 0 bases, with 17 bases separating them. This CDR3 has 18 amino acids. The CDR3 loop reads CASSEPPGAGDSNQPQHF. In DNA form, the CDR3 reads TGCGCCAGCAGTGAGCCCCCGGGGGCAGGGGATAGCAATCAGCCCCAGCATTTT.

This chain uses TRBV7-9 with TRBJ1-2; perhaps TRBD1 as D (5 bases). Germline CDR1 SEHNR, CDR2 FQNEAQ (reference sequence). V was shortened by 5 bases and J by 3 bases, with 13 bases between the two germline ends. This CDR3 region has 14 residues. The CDR3 is CASSLSKQDYGYTF. The CDR3 nucleotides read TGTGCCAGCAGCCTCAGTAAACAGGACTATGGCTACACCTTC.

J is TRBJ1-3 and V is TRBV7-9; D remains ambiguous. The germline V gene has CDR1 SEHNR and CDR2 FQNEAQ (reference sequence). V was shortened by 3 bases and J by 0 bases, with 3 bases between the two germline ends. The CDR3 covers 13 residues. In nucleotides, the CDR3 is TGTGCCAGCAGCTTCAACTCTGGAAACACCATATATTTT. Translation gives CASSFNSGNTIYF. The complete variable domain, with remaining parts taken from reference TRBV7-9 and TRBJ1-3, reads DTGVSQNPRHKITKRGQNVTFRCDPISEHNRLYWYRQTLGQGPEFLTYFQNEAQLEKSRLLSDRFSAERPKGSFSTLEIQRTEQGDSAMYLCASSFNSGNTIYFGEGSWLTVV.

To note about this clone: At one of its ends the junction is not consistent with the germline gene, which may arise from a read error. The V and J genes are TRBV6-5 and TRBJ2-5, with 10 bases matching TRBD2. CDR1 is MNHEY, CDR2 SVGAGI, per germline. This CDR3 contains 13 residues. CDR3 DNA: TGTGCCACCAGTCAAGCGGGGGGGCCGTCCCAGTACTTC. Encoded protein: CATSQAGGPSQYF.

V gene TRBV6-1 combines with J gene TRBJ1-1; 7 nucleotides line up with TRBD1. Germline lookup yields CDR1 MNHNS and CDR2 SASEGT. CDR3 length: 15 amino acids. V gave up 8 bases and J gave up 6 bases; unmatched junction bases: 15. This CDR3 is CASRTDRTGLAEAFF. The CDR3 DNA reads TGTGCCAGCCGGACCGACCGGACAGGATTGGCTGAAGCTTTCTTT.